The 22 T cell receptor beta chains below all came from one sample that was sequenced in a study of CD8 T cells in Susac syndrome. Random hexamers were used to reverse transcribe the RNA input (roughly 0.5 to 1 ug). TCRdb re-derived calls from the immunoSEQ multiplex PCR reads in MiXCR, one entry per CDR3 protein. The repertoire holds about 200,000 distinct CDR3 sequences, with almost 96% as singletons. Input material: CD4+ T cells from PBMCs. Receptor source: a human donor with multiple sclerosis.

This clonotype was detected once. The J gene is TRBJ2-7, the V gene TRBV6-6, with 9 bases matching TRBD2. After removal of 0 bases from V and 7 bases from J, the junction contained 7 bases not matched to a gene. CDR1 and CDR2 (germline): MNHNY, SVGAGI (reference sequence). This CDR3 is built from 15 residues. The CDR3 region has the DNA TGTGCCAGCAGTTACTCAGGAGCGGGGGGCTATGAGCAGTACTTC. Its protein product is CASSYSGAGGYEQYF.

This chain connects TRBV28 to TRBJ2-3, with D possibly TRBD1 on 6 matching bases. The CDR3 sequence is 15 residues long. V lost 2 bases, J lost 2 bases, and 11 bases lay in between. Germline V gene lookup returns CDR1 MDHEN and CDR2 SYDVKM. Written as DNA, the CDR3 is TGTGCCAGCAGTTTACTAGGGACAAACACAGATACGCAGTATTTT. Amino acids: CASSLLGTNTDTQYF.

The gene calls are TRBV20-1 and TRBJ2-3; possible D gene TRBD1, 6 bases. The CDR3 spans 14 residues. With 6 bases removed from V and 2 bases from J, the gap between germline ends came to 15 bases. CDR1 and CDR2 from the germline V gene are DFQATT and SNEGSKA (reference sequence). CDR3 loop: CSAQRQDTTDTQYF. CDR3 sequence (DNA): TGCAGTGCCCAAAGACAGGACACCACAGATACGCAGTATTTT.

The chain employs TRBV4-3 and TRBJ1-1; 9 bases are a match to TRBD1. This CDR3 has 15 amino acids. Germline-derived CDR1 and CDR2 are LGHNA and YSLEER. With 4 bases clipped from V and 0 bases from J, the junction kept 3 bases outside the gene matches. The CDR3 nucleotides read TGCGCCAGCAGCCTTCGACAGGGGGTGAACACTGAAGCTTTCTTT. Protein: CASSLRQGVNTEAFF.

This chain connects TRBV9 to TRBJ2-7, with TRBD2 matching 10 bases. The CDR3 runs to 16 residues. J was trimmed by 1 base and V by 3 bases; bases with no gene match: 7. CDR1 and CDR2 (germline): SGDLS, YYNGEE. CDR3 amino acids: CASSATIAGGSYEQYF. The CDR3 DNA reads TGTGCCAGCAGCGCTACAATAGCGGGGGGTTCCTACGAGCAGTACTTC.

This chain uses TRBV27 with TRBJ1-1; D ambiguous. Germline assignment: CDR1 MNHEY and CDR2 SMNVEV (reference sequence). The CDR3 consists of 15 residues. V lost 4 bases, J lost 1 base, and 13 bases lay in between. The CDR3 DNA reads TGTGCCAGCAGTTCCAACGGGGATGGGAACACTGAAGCTTTCTTT. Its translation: CASSSNGDGNTEAFF.

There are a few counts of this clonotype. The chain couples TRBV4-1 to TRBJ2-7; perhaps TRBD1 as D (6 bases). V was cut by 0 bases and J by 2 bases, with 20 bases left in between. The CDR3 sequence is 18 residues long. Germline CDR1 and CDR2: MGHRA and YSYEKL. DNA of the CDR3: TGCGCCAGCAGCCAAGAGCCGGTCATGGGGGCCTCAACCTACGAGCAGTACTTC. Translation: CASSQEPVMGASTYEQYF.

The CDR3 coding sequence is TGTGCCAGCAGTGAAGTCGGTGCTGGGGCCCAGCATTTT. Amino acids: CASSEVGAGAQHF. The chain recombines TRBV2 with TRBJ1-5, with unresolved D. This CDR3 is built from 13 residues. CDR1 and CDR2 from the germline V gene are SNHLY and FYNNEI. The germline V and J ends were trimmed by 1 base and 11 bases, with 12 bases remaining between them.

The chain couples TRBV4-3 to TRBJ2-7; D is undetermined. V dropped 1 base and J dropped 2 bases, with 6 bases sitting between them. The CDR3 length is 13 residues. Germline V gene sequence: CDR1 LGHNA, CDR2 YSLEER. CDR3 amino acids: CASSQGGTYEQYF. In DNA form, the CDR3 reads TGCGCCAGCAGCCAAGGCGGAACCTACGAGCAGTACTTC.

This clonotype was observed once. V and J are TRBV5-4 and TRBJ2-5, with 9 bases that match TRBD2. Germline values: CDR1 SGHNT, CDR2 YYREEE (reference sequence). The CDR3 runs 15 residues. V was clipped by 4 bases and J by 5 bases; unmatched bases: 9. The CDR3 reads CASSQGGGAGETQYF. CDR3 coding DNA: TGTGCCAGCAGCCAAGGCGGGGGGGCCGGGGAGACCCAGTACTTC.

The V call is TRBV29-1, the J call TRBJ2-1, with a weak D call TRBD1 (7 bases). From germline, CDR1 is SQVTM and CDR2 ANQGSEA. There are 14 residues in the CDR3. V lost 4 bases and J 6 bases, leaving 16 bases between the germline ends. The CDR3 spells CSVAQGGWGNEQFF. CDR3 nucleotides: TGCAGCGTTGCCCAGGGGGGATGGGGCAATGAGCAGTTCTTC.

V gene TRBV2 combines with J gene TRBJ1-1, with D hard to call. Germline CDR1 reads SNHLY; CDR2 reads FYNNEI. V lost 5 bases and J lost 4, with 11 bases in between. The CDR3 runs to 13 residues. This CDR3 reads CASSSNFGTEAFF. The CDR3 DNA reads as TGTGCCAGCAGTTCCAACTTCGGCACTGAAGCTTTCTTT.

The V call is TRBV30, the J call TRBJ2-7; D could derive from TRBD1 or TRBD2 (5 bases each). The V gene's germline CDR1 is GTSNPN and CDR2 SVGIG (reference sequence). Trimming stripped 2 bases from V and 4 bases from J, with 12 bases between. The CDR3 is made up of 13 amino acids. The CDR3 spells CAWSYSGLYEQYF. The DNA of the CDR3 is TGTGCCTGGAGTTATTCGGGGCTGTACGAGCAGTACTTC.

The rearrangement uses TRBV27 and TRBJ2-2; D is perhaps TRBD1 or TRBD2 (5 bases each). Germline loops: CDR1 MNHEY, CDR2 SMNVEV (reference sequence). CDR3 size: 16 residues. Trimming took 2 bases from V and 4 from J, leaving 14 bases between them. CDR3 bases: TGTGCCAGCAGTTTAATCCGGGGCGTAAGCACCGGGGAGCTGTTTTTT. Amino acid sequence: CASSLIRGVSTGELFF.

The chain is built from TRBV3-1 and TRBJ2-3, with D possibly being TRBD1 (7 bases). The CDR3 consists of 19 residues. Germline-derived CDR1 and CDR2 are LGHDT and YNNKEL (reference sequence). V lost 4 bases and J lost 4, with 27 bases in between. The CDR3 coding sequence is TGTGCCAGCAGCCCTCGAGGAGGGGGCGCGGAATACGTTCCAGATACGCAGTATTTT. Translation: CASSPRGGGAEYVPDTQYF.

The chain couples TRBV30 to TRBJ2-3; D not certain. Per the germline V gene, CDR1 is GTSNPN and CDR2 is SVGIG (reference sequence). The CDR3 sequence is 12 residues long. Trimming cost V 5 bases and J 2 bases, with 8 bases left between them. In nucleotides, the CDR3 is TGTGCCTGGTCAACAGACACAGATACGCAGTATTTT. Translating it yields CAWSTDTDTQYF.

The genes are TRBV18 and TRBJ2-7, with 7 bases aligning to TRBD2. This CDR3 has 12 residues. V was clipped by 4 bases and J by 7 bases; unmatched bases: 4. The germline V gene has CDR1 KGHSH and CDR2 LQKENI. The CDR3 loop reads CASSQIGREQYF. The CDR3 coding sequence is TGTGCCAGCTCACAGATCGGGAGGGAGCAGTACTTC. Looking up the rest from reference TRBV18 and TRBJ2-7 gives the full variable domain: NAGVMQNPRHLVRRRGQEARLRCSPMKGHSHVYWYRQLPEEGLKFMVYLQKENIIDESGMPKERFSAEFPKEGPSILRIQQVVRGDSAAYFCASSQIGREQYFGPGTRLTVT.

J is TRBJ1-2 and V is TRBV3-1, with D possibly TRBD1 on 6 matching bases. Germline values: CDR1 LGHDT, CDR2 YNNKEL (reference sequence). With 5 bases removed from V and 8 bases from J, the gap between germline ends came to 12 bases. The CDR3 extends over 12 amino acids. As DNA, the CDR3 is TGTGCCAGCAGCGTTACGGACAGAGGCTACACCTTC. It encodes CASSVTDRGYTF.

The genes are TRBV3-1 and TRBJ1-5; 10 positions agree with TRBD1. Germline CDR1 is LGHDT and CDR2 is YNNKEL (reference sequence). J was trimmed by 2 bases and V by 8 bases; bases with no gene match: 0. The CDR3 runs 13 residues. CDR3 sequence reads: CASGTGGNQPQHF. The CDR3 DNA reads TGTGCCAGCGGGACAGGGGGCAATCAGCCCCAGCATTTT.

The CDR3 coding sequence is TGTGCCAGCAGCTCCGGACCCCCGCGCCCTGAAAAACTGTTTTTT. Translation: CASSSGPPRPEKLFF. The gene calls are TRBV7-9 and TRBJ1-4; no definite D call. The V gene's germline CDR1 is SEHNR and CDR2 FQNEAQ (reference sequence). Trimming cost V 4 bases and J 7 bases, with 16 bases left between them. The CDR3 extends over 15 amino acids.

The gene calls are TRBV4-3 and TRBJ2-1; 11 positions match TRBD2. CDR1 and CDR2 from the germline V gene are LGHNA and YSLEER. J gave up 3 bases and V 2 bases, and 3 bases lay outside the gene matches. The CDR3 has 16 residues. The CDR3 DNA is TGCGCCAGCAGCCAACTAGCGGGGGGCGTCTACAATGAGCAGTTCTTC. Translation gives CASSQLAGGVYNEQFF.

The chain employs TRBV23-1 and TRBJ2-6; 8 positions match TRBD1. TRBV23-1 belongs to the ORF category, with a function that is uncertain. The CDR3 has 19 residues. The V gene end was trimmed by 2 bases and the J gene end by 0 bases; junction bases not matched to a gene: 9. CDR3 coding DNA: TGCGCCAGCAGTCAACCTTCGGGACAGGATAGCTCTGGGGCCAACGTCCTGACTTTC. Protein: CASSQPSGQDSSGANVLTF.